These T cell receptor beta chains were read from a single sample in a study of shared clonotypes between healthy human individuals. TCRdb keeps only in-frame clones here, not all; method: immunoSEQ multiplex PCR. The table lists millions of clones, approximately 94% of them singletons. The source material was naive CD4+ T cells sorted from blood. The receptors come from a man between 18 and 35 years old in good health. Each CDR3 is given with its conserved first and last residue. Each record gives: D gene, clone size, V gene, J gene, CDR3 protein, CDR3 DNA. The D gene is left open where the match is weak. Some rows have no size entry. The others give once, few or many, or a class for an expanded clone.

>.|.|TRBV18|TRBJ1-1
CASSPLEGGTEAFF
TGTGCCAGCTCACCCCTGGAGGGGGGTACTGAAGCTTTCTTT
>TRBD1|.|TRBV5-1|TRBJ2-2
CASSLYTGEGGELFF
TGCGCCAGCAGCTTGTATACAGGGGAAGGCGGGGAGCTGTTTTTT
>.|.|TRBV5-1|TRBJ2-5
CASSLGGTSVPETQYF
TGCGCCAGCAGCTTGGGCGGGACCTCGGTGCCGGAGACCCAGTACTTC
>TRBD2|.|TRBV2|TRBJ2-7
CASGRDYHEQYF
TGTGCCAGCGGCCGGGACTACCACGAGCAGTACTTC
>.|.|TRBV30|TRBJ2-3
CAWRSWGRLLGNTQYF
TGTGCCTGGAGGAGTTGGGGGCGCCTCTTGGGAAATACGCAGTATTTT
>.|.|TRBV6-5|TRBJ2-7
CASTPGTRQNEQYF
TGTGCCAGCACCCCGGGGACAAGACAGAACGAGCAGTACTTC
>.|.|TRBV5-1|TRBJ1-6
CASRELAYNSPLHF
TGCGCCAGCAGGGAGCTCGCCTATAATTCACCCCTCCACTTT
>TRBD1|few|TRBV18|TRBJ1-5
CASSLWDRANQPQHF
TGTGCCAGCTCACTGTGGGACAGGGCAAATCAGCCCCAGCATTTT
>.|.|TRBV7-2|TRBJ2-5
CASSLLNLGGETQYF
TGTGCCAGCAGCTTATTAAACCTGGGTGGCGAGACCCAGTACTTC
>.|.|TRBV18|TRBJ1-1
CASSPGRGAFF
TGTGCCAGCTCACCGGGACGGGGAGCTTTCTTT
>TRBD2|.|TRBV6-1|TRBJ2-1
CASSTLAANYNEQFF
TGTGCCAGCAGTACACTAGCGGCCAACTACAATGAGCAGTTCTTC
>TRBD2|.|TRBV18|TRBJ2-7
CASSYGGYEQYF
TGTGCCAGCTCATACGGGGGGTACGAGCAGTACTTC
>.|.|TRBV7-9|TRBJ2-7
CASSLRGTYEQYF
TGTGCCAGCAGCTTAAGAGGTACCTACGAGCAGTACTTC
>.|.|TRBV7-2|TRBJ2-6
CASSLFGANVLTF
TGTGCCAGCAGCTTATTTGGGGCCAACGTCCTGACTTTC
>.|.|TRBV27|TRBJ2-2
CASSLWTSLNTGELFF
TGTGCCAGCAGTTTGTGGACATCGCTGAACACCGGGGAGCTGTTTTTT
>TRBD2|.|TRBV5-1|TRBJ2-7
CATSSGVSSLYEQYF
TGCGCCACATCCAGCGGGGTTTCTTCCCTCTACGAGCAGTACTTC
>.|.|TRBV6-6|TRBJ2-1
CASSRLGDEQFF
TGTGCCAGCAGCCGGCTCGGGGATGAGCAGTTCTTC
>TRBD1|.|TRBV7-8|TRBJ2-7
CASSLPTGTDYEQYF
TGTGCCAGCAGCTTACCGACAGGGACGGACTACGAGCAGTACTTC
>TRBD1|.|TRBV7-9|TRBJ2-7
CASSLQGASYEQYF
TGTGCCAGCAGCTTACAGGGGGCTAGCTACGAGCAGTACTTC
>TRBD1|.|TRBV19|TRBJ1-2
CASSIDWDRAVGYGYTF
TGTGCCAGTAGTATAGATTGGGACAGGGCAGTCGGGTATGGCTACACCTTC
>TRBD2|.|TRBV14|TRBJ2-3
CASSQLRGTSGTDTQYF
TGTGCCAGCAGCCAATTGAGGGGGACTAGTGGCACAGATACGCAGTATTTT
>TRBD2|.|TRBV4-2|TRBJ2-2
CASSHGETSGGSGELFF
TGTGCCAGCAGCCATGGGGAGACTAGCGGGGGGTCGGGGGAGCTGTTTTTT
>.|.|TRBV7-9|TRBJ1-1
CASSLGGGSEAFF
TGTGCCAGCAGCTTAGGCGGGGGGTCTGAAGCTTTCTTT
>TRBD1|.|TRBV6-5|TRBJ2-5
CASRTTGAETQYF
TGTGCCAGCCGTACCACAGGGGCCGAGACCCAGTACTTC
>.|.|TRBV5-6|TRBJ2-7
CASSRGGPTEQYF
TGTGCCAGCAGCCGAGGAGGGCCTACCGAGCAGTACTTC
>.|.|TRBV5-1|TRBJ2-1
CASSLTGNYNEQFF
TGCGCCAGCAGCTTGACGGGAAACTACAATGAGCAGTTCTTC
>TRBD1|.|TRBV6-4|TRBJ1-2
CASSDSAGGFEGYTF
TGTGCCAGCAGTGACTCGGCAGGGGGCTTCGAGGGCTACACCTTC
>TRBD1|.|TRBV19|TRBJ2-1
CASSTRGTGYEQFF
TGTGCCAGTAGTACGCGAGGGACAGGGTATGAGCAGTTCTTC
>TRBD2|.|TRBV9|TRBJ2-1
CASSLEASGGDSYNEQFF
TGTGCCAGCAGCCTGGAGGCTAGCGGGGGGGACTCCTACAATGAGCAGTTCTTC
>TRBD1|.|TRBV18|TRBJ1-2
CASSIITGGSNYGYTF
TGTGCCAGCTCAATTATTACAGGGGGATCTAACTATGGCTACACCTTC
>.|.|TRBV25-1|TRBJ2-3
CASSESILSTDTQYF
TGTGCCAGCAGTGAATCGATACTGAGCACAGATACGCAGTATTTT
>.|.|TRBV2|TRBJ1-2
CASTREPGYTF
TGTGCCAGCACCAGGGAGCCTGGCTACACCTTC